Included here is one T cell receptor beta chain sequence, with context. Clones were read by immunoSEQ multiplex PCR, and TCRdb kept only the in-frame ones, dropping some. The data show more than 95,000 clones, roughly 88% seen once. The CDR3 totals 15 residues. V gave up 4 bases and J gave up 0 bases; unmatched junction bases: 4. The germline CDR1 and CDR2 sequences are SQVTM and ANQGSEA. This specimen belongs to a study of T cell responses to AZD1222 COVID-19 vaccine. The clonotype comes from an adult in good health. This rearrangement joins TRBV29-1 to TRBJ2-7, with 12 bases fitting TRBD2. The material was peripheral blood, obtained on day 0 of AZD1222 vaccination. In DNA form, the CDR3 reads TGCAGCGTTGGAGGACTAGCGGGGAGCTCCTACGAGCAGTACTTC. Amino acids: CSVGGLAGSSYEQYF.